The subject of this entry is one T cell receptor beta chain. This specimen comes from a study of blood T cell repertoires in COVID-19. Clones were sequenced by immunoSEQ multiplex PCR, and TCRdb holds only the in-frame ones, with some missing. Here the sample spans some 410,000 clones, 70% to 90% being singletons. Germline V CDR1 and CDR2: ENHRY, SYGVKD. J was trimmed by 8 bases and V by 4 bases; bases with no gene match: 14. The CDR3 is made up of 17 amino acids. Source material: PBMCs or T cells enriched from blood (not recorded which). The V and J genes are TRBV10-3 and TRBJ1-4; TRBD1 aligns across 9 bases. This receptor was identified in a woman aged 25 to 39 with acute COVID-19. CDR3 DNA: TGTGCCATCAGTGCTATCTTTGGACAGGGGCAAGGAGAAAAACTGTTTTTT. This encodes CAISAIFGQGQGEKLFF.